This is a list of T cell receptor beta chains from one sample in a study of blood T cell repertoires in COVID-19. Sequencing used immunoSEQ multiplex PCR; TCRdb keeps in-frame clones, though not all of them. This sample has some 160,000 clones; approximately 86% occur once, and the top ten carry just over 2.5%. The sample comprised peripheral blood. The source of these receptors is a woman of 80 years or more with COVID-19, enrolled during active disease. The CDR3 runs from the conserved cysteine through the conserved F or W. A D gene is named only where the DNA matches it firmly. Size tells how often a clone was seen (once, few, many) or the class of an expanded clone, and some rows leave it out.

v_gene: TRBV19; d_gene: TRBD2; abundance: NA; j_gene: TRBJ2-1; CDR3nt: TGTGCCAGTAGTATAGAAGCGGGGGGTTCGCTCTACAATGAGCAGTTCTTC; CDR3aa: CASSIEAGGSLYNEQFF
v_gene: TRBV18; d_gene: TRBD1; abundance: NA; j_gene: TRBJ2-7; CDR3nt: TGTGCCAGCTCAGGGACAGGGTGGGAGCAGTACTTC; CDR3aa: CASSGTGWEQYF
v_gene: TRBV28; d_gene: NA; abundance: NA; j_gene: TRBJ2-7; CDR3nt: TGTGCCAGCAGTTTTTACTACGAGCAGTACTTC; CDR3aa: CASSFYYEQYF
v_gene: TRBV19; d_gene: TRBD1; abundance: NA; j_gene: TRBJ1-4; CDR3nt: TGTGCCAGTAGTCCATCATGGGGACAGGGGGAAAAACTGTTTTTT; CDR3aa: CASSPSWGQGEKLFF
v_gene: TRBV10-3; d_gene: NA; abundance: NA; j_gene: TRBJ2-5; CDR3nt: TGTGCCATCAGTGAGTCCGCAGTACAAGAGACCCAGTACTTC; CDR3aa: CAISESAVQETQYF
v_gene: TRBV5-4; d_gene: TRBD2; abundance: NA; j_gene: TRBJ2-2; CDR3nt: TGTGCCAGCAGCTCATCCGAGGGTAGCGGGAGTAGTACCGGGGAGCTGTTTTTT; CDR3aa: CASSSSEGSGSSTGELFF
v_gene: TRBV29-1; d_gene: NA; abundance: few; j_gene: TRBJ1-2; CDR3nt: TGCAGCGCTGGGGAGAGAGATGGCTACACCTTC; CDR3aa: CSAGERDGYTF
v_gene: TRBV11-3; d_gene: TRBD1; abundance: NA; j_gene: TRBJ2-7; CDR3nt: TGTGCCAGCAGCTTAGATCTCTCGGGACAGGGGGCCGGCGAGCAGTACTTC; CDR3aa: CASSLDLSGQGAGEQYF
v_gene: TRBV2; d_gene: NA; abundance: NA; j_gene: TRBJ1-5; CDR3nt: TGTGCCAGCAGTATTTACAGGGTAACTCAGCCCCAGCATTTT; CDR3aa: CASSIYRVTQPQHF
v_gene: TRBV6-4; d_gene: TRBD2; abundance: NA; j_gene: TRBJ2-7; CDR3nt: TGTGCCAGCAGAGATAACCGGGGTGGGAGGGGCCACGAGCAGTACTTC; CDR3aa: CASRDNRGGRGHEQYF
v_gene: TRBV6-5; d_gene: TRBD1; abundance: once; j_gene: TRBJ1-1; CDR3nt: TGTGCCAGTGGGACAGGGCAGAACACTGAAGCTTTCTTT; CDR3aa: CASGTGQNTEAFF
v_gene: TRBV11-3; d_gene: NA; abundance: NA; j_gene: TRBJ1-1; CDR3nt: TGTGCCAGCAGCTGGGGAGCGAACACTGAAGCTTTCTTT; CDR3aa: CASSWGANTEAFF
v_gene: TRBV4-2; d_gene: NA; abundance: NA; j_gene: TRBJ1-4; CDR3nt: TGTGCCAGCAGCCAAGAGGGGGGGACTAATGAAAAACTGTTTTTT; CDR3aa: CASSQEGGTNEKLFF
v_gene: TRBV5-1; d_gene: TRBD1; abundance: NA; j_gene: TRBJ1-6; CDR3nt: TGCGCCAGCAGCAAGGACAGGGGAAACCCTGGTAATTCACCCCTCCACTTT; CDR3aa: CASSKDRGNPGNSPLHF
v_gene: TRBV24-1; d_gene: TRBD1; abundance: NA; j_gene: TRBJ2-4; CDR3nt: TGTGCCACCAGTGATTCGGGACAGGGGGGGCGGAATCAGTACTTC; CDR3aa: CATSDSGQGGRNQYF
v_gene: TRBV11-1; d_gene: NA; abundance: NA; j_gene: TRBJ1-2; CDR3nt: TGTGCCAGCAGCCCGTCCCGACTGTCTAACTATGGCTACACCTTC; CDR3aa: CASSPSRLSNYGYTF
v_gene: TRBV19; d_gene: NA; abundance: NA; j_gene: TRBJ1-5; CDR3nt: TGTGCCAGTAGTATAGGGGGGGGGAGCAATCAGCCCCAGCATTTT; CDR3aa: CASSIGGGSNQPQHF
v_gene: TRBV6-2/TRBV6-3; d_gene: NA; abundance: NA; j_gene: TRBJ2-6; CDR3nt: TGTGCCAGCAGCTCCGTACCGGCGGCTGGGGCCAACGTCCTGACTTTC; CDR3aa: CASSSVPAAGANVLTF
v_gene: TRBV9; d_gene: TRBD1; abundance: NA; j_gene: TRBJ1-4; CDR3nt: TGTGCCAGCAGCGCTACAGGGGGACGGGAAAAACTGTTTTTT; CDR3aa: CASSATGGREKLFF
v_gene: TRBV19; d_gene: TRBD2; abundance: NA; j_gene: TRBJ2-3; CDR3nt: TGTGCCAGTAGTATGGTCCTAGCGGGATGGGATACGCAGTATTTT; CDR3aa: CASSMVLAGWDTQYF
v_gene: TRBV6-5; d_gene: NA; abundance: NA; j_gene: TRBJ2-1; CDR3nt: TGTGCCAGCAGAATAGCGCATAGCTCCTACAATGAGCAGTTCTTC; CDR3aa: CASRIAHSSYNEQFF
v_gene: TRBV5-8; d_gene: TRBD2; abundance: NA; j_gene: TRBJ2-5; CDR3nt: TGTGCCAGCAGCTTGACCTCAAGTGGGGGGGGAGAGACCCAGTACTTC; CDR3aa: CASSLTSSGGGETQYF
v_gene: TRBV20-1; d_gene: TRBD2; abundance: NA; j_gene: TRBJ2-7; CDR3nt: TGCAGTGCTAGTGTCCGGACGGGGGGCGAGCAGTACTTC; CDR3aa: CSASVRTGGEQYF